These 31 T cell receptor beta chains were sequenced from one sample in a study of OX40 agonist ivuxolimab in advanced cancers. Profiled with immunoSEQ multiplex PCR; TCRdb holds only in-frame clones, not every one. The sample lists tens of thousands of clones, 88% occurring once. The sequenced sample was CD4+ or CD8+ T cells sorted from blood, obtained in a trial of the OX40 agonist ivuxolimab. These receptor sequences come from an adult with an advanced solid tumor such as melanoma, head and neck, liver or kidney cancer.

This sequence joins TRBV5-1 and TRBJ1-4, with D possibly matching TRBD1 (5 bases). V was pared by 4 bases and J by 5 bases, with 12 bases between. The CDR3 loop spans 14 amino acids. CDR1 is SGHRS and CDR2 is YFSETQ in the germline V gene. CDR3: CASSKGNNNEKLFF. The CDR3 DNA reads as TGCGCCAGCAGCAAGGGGAATAACAATGAAAAACTGTTTTTT.

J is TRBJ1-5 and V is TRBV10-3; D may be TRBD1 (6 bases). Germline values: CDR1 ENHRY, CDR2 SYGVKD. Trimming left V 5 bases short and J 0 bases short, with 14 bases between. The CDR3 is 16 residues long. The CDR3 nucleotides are TGTGCCATCAGTCCCAGGGGCCTGTATAGCAATCAGCCCCAGCATTTT. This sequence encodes CAISPRGLYSNQPQHF.

The CDR3 nucleotides are TGTGCCAGCAGCTTACCGGGAGGGCACACCGGGGAGCTGTTTTTT. It yields the protein CASSLPGGHTGELFF. The chain is built from TRBV13 and TRBJ2-2; 8 bases line up with TRBD2. The germline CDR1 and CDR2 sequences are PRHDT and FYEKMQ (reference sequence). The CDR3 runs to 15 residues. V shed 2 bases and J 3 bases; nucleotides not matched to a gene: 2.

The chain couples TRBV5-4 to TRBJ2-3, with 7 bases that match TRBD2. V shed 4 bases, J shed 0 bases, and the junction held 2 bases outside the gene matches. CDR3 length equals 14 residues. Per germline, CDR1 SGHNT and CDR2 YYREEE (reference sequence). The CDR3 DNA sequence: TGTGCCAGCAGCCGAGCGGGGAGCACAGATACGCAGTATTTT. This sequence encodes CASSRAGSTDTQYF.

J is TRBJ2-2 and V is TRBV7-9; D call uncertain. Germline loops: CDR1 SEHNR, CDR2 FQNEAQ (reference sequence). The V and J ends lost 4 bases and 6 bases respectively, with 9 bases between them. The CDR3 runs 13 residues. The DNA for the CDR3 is TGTGCCAGCAGCTCACTTGGGCCCGGGGAGCTGTTTTTT. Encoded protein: CASSSLGPGELFF.

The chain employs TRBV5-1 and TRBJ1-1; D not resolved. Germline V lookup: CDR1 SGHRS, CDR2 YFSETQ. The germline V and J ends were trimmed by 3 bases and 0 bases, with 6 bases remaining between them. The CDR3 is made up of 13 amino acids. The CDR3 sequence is CASSSGVNTEAFF. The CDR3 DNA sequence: TGCGCCAGCAGCTCTGGGGTGAACACTGAAGCTTTCTTT.

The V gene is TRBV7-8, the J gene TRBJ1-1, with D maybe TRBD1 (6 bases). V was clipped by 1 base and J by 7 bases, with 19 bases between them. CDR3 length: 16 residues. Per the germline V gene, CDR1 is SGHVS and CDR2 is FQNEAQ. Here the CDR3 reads CASSLVSRSGDNEAFF. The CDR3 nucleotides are TGTGCCAGCAGCTTAGTTTCTCGTTCAGGGGACAATGAAGCTTTCTTT.

In DNA form, the CDR3 reads TGTGCCAGTAGTATAGCACTAGCGGGAGGGCCCACAGATACGCAGTATTTT. Amino acids: CASSIALAGGPTDTQYF. The chain uses TRBV19 and TRBJ2-3, with 13 bases that match TRBD2. The CDR3 has 17 amino acids. Germline V gene lookup returns CDR1 LNHDA and CDR2 SQIVND (reference sequence). V shed 1 base and J 2 bases; nucleotides not matched to a gene: 3.

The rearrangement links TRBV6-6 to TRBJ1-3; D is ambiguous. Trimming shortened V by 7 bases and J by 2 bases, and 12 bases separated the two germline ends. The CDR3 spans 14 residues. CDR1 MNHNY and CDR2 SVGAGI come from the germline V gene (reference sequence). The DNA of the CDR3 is TGTGCCAGCACCCCCGGGCTTACTGGAAACACCATATATTTT. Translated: CASTPGLTGNTIYF.

CDR3 region: CATSRGTGWNTEAFF. The CDR3, as DNA: TGTGCCACCAGCAGAGGGACAGGGTGGAACACTGAAGCTTTCTTT. V and J are TRBV15 and TRBJ1-1; 8 bases line up with TRBD1. CDR3 length equals 15 residues. Germline V lookup: CDR1 LNHNV, CDR2 YYDKDF (reference sequence). Trimming took 1 base from V and 1 from J; bases not matched to a gene: 2.

CDR3 amino acids: CASRSQGSDSPLHF. The CDR3 DNA sequence: TGTGCCAGCAGAAGCCAGGGGAGTGATTCACCCCTCCACTTT. This chain joins TRBV6-4 and TRBJ1-6; maybe TRBD1 (6 bases). The V gene's germline CDR1 is MRHNA and CDR2 SNTAGT. The ends were cut back, 6 bases at V and 8 bases at J, with 14 bases in the middle. CDR3 length: 14 residues.

The CDR3 nucleotides read TGTGCCAGCACCGTAGGGCAGAACTATGGCTACACCTTC. It is translated as CASTVGQNYGYTF. V gene TRBV6-6 combines with J gene TRBJ1-2; unclear D gene. Germline CDR1 reads MNHNY; CDR2 reads SVGAGI (reference sequence). V was shortened by 7 bases and J by 2 bases, with 11 bases between the two germline ends. The CDR3 is 13 amino acids.

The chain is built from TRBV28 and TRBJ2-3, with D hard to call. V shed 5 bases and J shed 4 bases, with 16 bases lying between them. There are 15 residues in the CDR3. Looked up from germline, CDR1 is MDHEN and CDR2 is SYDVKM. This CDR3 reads CASSRLSALADTQYF. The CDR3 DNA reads TGTGCCAGCAGTCGACTTAGTGCCTTGGCAGATACGCAGTATTTT.

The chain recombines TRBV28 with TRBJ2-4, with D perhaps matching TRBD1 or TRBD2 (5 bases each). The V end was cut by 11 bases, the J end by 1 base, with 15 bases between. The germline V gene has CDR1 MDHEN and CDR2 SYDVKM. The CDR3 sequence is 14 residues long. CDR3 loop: CAAGDPLAKNIQYF. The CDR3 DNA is TGTGCCGCTGGGGACCCGCTGGCCAAAAACATTCAGTACTTC.

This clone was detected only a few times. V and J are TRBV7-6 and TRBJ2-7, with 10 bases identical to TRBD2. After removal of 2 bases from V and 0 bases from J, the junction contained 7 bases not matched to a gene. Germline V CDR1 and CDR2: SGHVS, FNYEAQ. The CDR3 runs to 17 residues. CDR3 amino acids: CASSLRRTSGLSYEQYF. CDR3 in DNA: TGTGCCAGCAGCTTAAGACGGACTAGCGGTCTCTCCTACGAGCAGTACTTC. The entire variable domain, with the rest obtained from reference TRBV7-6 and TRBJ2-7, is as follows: GAGVSQSPRYKVTKRGQDVALRCDPISGHVSLYWYRQALGQGPEFLTYFNYEAQQDKSGLPNDRFSAERPEGSISTLTIQRTEQRDSAMYRCASSLRRTSGLSYEQYFGPGTRLTVT.

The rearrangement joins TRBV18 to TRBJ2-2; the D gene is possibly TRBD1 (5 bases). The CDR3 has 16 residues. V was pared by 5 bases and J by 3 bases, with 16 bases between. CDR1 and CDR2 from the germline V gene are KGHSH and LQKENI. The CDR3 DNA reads TGTGCCAGCTCATCTTGGACACACCTTGACACCGGGGAGCTGTTTTTT. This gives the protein CASSSWTHLDTGELFF.

CDR3 sequence reads: CATGTGLRDTEAFF. CDR3 nucleotide sequence: TGCGCCACCGGGACAGGGCTTAGGGACACTGAAGCTTTCTTT. The V call is TRBV5-1, the J call TRBJ1-1, with 9 bases identical to TRBD1. Per germline, CDR1 SGHRS and CDR2 YFSETQ. This CDR3 spans 14 amino acids. After removal of 9 bases from V and 3 bases from J, the junction contained 9 bases not matched to a gene.

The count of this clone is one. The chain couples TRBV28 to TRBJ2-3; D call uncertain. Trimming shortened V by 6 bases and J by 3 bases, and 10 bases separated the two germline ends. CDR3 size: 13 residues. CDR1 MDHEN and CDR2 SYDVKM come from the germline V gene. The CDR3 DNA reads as TGTGCCAGCAGACGCACAATAACAGATACGCAGTATTTT. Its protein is CASRRTITDTQYF.

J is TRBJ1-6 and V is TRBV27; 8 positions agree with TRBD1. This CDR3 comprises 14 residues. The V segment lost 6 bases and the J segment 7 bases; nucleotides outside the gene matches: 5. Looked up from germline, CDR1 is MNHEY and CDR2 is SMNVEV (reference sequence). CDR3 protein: CASSLDRGNSPLHF. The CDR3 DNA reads TGTGCCAGCAGCCTCGACAGGGGAAATTCACCCCTCCACTTT.

The DNA of the CDR3 is TGTGCCATCAGTGAGTCGGGTAGCGGGACGGGCGAGCAGTACTTC. This sequence encodes CAISESGSGTGEQYF. The genes are TRBV10-3 and TRBJ2-7, with 8 bases that match TRBD2. The CDR3 extends over 15 amino acids. Germline CDR1 ENHRY, CDR2 SYGVKD. V lost 0 bases, J lost 6 bases, and 7 bases stayed unmatched.

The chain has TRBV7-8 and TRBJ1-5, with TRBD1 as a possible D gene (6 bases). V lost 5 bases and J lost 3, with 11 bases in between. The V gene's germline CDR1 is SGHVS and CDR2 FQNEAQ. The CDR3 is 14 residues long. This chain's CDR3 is CASSKTGNNQPQHF. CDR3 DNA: TGTGCCAGCAGCAAAACAGGGAACAATCAGCCCCAGCATTTT.

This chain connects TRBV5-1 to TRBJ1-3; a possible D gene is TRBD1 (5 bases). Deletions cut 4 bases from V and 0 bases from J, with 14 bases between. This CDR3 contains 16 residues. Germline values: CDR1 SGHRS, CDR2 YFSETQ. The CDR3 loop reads CASSLGGTSSGNTIYF. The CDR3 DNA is TGCGCCAGCAGCCTTGGGGGGACGAGCTCTGGAAACACCATATATTTT.

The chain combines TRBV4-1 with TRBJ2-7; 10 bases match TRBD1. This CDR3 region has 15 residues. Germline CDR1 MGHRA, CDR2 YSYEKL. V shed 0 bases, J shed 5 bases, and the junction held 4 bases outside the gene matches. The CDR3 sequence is CASSQDTGQGNEQYF. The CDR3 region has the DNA TGCGCCAGCAGCCAAGATACGGGACAGGGGAACGAGCAGTACTTC.

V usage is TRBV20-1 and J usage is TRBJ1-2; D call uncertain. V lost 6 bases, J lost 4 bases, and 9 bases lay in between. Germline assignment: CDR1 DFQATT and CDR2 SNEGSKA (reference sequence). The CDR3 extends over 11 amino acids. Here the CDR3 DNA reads TGCAGTGCCAACCGACCCTATGGCTACACCTTC. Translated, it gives CSANRPYGYTF.

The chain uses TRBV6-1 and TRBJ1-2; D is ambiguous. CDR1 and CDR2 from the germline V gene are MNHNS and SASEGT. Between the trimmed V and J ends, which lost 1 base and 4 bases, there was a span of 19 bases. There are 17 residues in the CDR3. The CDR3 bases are TGTGCCAGCAGTGAAGGCCCCGGTCCAGCGCCGGGCTATGGCTACACCTTC. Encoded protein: CASSEGPGPAPGYGYTF.

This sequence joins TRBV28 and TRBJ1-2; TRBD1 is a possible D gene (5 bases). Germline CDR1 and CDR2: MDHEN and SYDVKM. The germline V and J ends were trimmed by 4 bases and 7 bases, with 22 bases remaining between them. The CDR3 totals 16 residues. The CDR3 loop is CASSSPYRFGHSGYTF. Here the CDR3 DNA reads TGTGCCAGCAGTTCGCCATACAGGTTTGGACACTCTGGCTACACCTTC.

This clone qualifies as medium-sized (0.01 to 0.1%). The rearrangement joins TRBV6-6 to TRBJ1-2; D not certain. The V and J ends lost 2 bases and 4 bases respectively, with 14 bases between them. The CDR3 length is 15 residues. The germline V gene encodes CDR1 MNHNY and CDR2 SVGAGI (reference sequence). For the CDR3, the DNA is TGTGCCAGCAGTTACGACGACGGGTACCGCTATGGCTACACCTTC. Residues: CASSYDDGYRYGYTF.

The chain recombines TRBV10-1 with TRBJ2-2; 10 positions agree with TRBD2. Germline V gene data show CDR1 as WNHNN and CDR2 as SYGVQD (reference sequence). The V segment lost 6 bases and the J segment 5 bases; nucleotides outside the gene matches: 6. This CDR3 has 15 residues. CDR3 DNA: TGCGCCAGCAGCTCTAGCGGGAGTCAAACCGGGGAGCTGTTTTTT. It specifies CASSSSGSQTGELFF.

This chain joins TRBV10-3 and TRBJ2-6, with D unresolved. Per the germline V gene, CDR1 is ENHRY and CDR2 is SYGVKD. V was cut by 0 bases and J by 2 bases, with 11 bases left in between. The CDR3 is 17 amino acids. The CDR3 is CAISESRAGAGANVLTF. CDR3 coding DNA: TGTGCCATCAGTGAGTCTCGGGCAGGTGCTGGGGCCAACGTCCTGACTTTC.

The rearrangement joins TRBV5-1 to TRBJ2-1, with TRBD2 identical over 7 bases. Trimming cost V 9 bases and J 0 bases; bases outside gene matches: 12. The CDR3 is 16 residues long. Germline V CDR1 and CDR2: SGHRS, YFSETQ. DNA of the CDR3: TGCGCCACCAGGAGATCGGGGACTAACTCCTACAATGAGCAGTTCTTC. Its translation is CATRRSGTNSYNEQFF.

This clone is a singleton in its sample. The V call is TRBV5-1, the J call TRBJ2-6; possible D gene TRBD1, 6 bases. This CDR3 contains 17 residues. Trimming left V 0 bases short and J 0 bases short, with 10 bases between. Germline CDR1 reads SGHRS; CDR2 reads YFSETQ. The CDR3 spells CASSLGGTNSGANVLTF. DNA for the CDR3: TGCGCCAGCAGCTTGGGAGGGACAAACTCTGGGGCCAACGTCCTGACTTTC.